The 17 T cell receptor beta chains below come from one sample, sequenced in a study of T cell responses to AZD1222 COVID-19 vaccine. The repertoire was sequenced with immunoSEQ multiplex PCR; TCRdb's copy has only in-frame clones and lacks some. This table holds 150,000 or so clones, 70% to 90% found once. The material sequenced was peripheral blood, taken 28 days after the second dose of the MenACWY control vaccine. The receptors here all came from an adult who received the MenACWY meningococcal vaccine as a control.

The CDR3 protein is CAWSAGTGEQFF. CDR3 nucleotide sequence: TGTGCCTGGAGTGCCGGGACTGGAGAGCAGTTCTTC. This chain connects TRBV30 to TRBJ2-1; possible D gene TRBD2, 6 bases. The CDR3 covers 12 residues. Trimming removed 1 base from V and 10 bases from J, with 11 bases in between. The germline CDR1 and CDR2 sequences are GTSNPN and SVGIG (reference sequence).

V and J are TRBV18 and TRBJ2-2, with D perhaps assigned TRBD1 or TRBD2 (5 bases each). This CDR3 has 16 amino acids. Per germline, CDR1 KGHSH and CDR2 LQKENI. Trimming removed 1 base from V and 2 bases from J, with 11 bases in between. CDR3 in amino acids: CASSPQGPRNTGELFF. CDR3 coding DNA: TGTGCCAGCTCACCACAGGGACCGAGAAACACCGGGGAGCTGTTTTTT.

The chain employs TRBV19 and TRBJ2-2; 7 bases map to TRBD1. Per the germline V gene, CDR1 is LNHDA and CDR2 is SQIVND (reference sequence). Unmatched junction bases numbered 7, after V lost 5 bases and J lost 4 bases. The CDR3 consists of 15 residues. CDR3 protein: CASSPQGVSTGELFF. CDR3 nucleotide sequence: TGTGCCAGTAGTCCCCAGGGGGTGAGCACCGGGGAGCTGTTTTTT.

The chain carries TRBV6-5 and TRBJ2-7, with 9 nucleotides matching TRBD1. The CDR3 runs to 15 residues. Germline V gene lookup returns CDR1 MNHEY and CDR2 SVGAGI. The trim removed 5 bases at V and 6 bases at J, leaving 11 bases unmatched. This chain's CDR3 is CASSPRGQGKAEQYF. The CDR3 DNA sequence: TGTGCCAGCAGTCCCCGGGGACAGGGAAAGGCCGAGCAGTACTTC.

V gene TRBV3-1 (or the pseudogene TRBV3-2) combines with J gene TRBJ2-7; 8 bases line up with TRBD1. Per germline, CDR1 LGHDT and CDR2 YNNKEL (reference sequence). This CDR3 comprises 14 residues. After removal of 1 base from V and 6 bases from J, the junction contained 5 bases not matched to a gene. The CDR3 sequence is CASSQVQGEGEQYF. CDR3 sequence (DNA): TGTGCCAGCAGCCAAGTACAGGGGGAAGGCGAGCAGTACTTC.

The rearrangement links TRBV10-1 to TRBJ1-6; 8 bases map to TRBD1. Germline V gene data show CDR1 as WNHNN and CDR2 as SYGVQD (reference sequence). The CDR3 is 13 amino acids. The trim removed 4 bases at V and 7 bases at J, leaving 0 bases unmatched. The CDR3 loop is CASSGQGNSPLHF. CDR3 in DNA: TGCGCCAGCAGTGGACAGGGGAATTCACCCCTCCACTTT.

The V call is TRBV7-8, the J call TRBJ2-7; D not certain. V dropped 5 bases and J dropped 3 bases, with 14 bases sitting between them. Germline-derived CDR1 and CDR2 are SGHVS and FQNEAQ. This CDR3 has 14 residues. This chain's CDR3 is CASSPSLIDYEQYF. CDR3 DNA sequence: TGTGCCAGCAGCCCCTCGTTGATAGACTACGAGCAGTACTTC.

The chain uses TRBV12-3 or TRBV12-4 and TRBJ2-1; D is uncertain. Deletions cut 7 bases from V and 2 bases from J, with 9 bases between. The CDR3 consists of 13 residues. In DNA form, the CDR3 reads TGTGCCAGCACCTCTGGAGCCTACAATGAGCAGTTCTTC. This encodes CASTSGAYNEQFF.

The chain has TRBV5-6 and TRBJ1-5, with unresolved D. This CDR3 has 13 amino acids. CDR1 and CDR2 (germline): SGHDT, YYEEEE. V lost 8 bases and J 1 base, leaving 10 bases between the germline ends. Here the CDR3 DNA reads TGTGCCAGTGGATTTGGGAGCAATCAGCCCCAGCATTTT. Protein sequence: CASGFGSNQPQHF.

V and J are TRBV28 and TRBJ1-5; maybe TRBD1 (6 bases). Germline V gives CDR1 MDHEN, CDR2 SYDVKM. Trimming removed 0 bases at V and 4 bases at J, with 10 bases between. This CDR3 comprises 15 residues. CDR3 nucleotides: TGTGCCAGCAGTTTATGGGTAACAGGGAATCAGCCCCAGCATTTT. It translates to CASSLWVTGNQPQHF.

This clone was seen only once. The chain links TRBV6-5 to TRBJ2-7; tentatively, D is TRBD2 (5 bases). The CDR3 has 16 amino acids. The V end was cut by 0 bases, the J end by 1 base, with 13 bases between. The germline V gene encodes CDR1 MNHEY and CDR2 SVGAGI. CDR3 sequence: CASSYSSAVGSYEQYF. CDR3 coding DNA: TGTGCCAGCAGTTACTCGTCAGCGGTGGGGTCCTACGAGCAGTACTTC.

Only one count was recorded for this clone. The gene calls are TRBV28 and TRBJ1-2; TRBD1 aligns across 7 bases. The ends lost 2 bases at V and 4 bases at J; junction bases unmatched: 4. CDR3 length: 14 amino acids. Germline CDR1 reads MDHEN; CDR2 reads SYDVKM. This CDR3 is CASSLGGGGYGYTF. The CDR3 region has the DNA TGTGCCAGCAGTTTAGGAGGGGGCGGCTATGGCTACACCTTC.

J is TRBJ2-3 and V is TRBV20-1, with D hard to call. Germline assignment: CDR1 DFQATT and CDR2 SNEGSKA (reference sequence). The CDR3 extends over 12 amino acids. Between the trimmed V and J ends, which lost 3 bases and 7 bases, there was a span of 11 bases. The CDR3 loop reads CSASRLSYTQYF. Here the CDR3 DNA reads TGCAGTGCTAGTCGGCTCAGTTATACGCAGTATTTT.

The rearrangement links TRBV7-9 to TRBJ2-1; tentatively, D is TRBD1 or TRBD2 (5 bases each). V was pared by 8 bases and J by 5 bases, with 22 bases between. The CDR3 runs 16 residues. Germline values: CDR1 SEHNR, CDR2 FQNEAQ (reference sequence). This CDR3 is CASPPGTSIYHNEQFF. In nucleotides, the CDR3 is TGTGCCAGCCCACCCGGGACCTCTATCTACCACAATGAGCAGTTCTTC.

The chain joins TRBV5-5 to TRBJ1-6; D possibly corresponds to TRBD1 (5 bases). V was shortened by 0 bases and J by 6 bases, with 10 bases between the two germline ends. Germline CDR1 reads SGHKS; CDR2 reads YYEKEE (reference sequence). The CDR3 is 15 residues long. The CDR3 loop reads CASSLDGRANSPLHF. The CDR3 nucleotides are TGTGCCAGCAGCTTGGACGGCAGGGCTAATTCACCCCTCCACTTT. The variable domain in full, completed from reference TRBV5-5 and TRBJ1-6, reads DAGVTQSPTHLIKTRGQQVTLRCSPISGHKSVSWYQQVLGQGPQFIFQYYEKEERGRGNFPDRFSARQFPNYSSELNVNALLLGDSALYLCASSLDGRANSPLHFGNGTRLTVT.

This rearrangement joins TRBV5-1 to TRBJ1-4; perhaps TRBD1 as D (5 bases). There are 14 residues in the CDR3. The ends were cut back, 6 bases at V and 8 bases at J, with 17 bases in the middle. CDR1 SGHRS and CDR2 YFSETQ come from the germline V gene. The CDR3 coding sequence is TGCGCCAGCACCCCCGGGGGATCGGGCGAAAAACTGTTTTTT. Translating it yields CASTPGGSGEKLFF.

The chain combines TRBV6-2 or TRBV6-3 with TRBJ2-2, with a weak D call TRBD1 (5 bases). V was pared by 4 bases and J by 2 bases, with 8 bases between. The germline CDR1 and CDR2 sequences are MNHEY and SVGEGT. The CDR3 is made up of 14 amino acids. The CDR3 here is CASSSGQNTGELFF. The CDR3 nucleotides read TGTGCCAGCAGTTCCGGACAAAACACCGGGGAGCTGTTTTTT.